This T cell receptor (beta chain) was recorded in a study of graft-versus-host responses after intestinal transplantation. Overall study: Multivisceral, liver-intestinal, or isolated intestinal transplants were performed in recipients. Recipients across the board were started on anti-thymocyte globulin induction, then kept on tacrolimus and steroids for around three years.

Profiled with immunoSEQ multiplex PCR; TCRdb holds only in-frame clones, not every one. The data hold 70,000 to 95,000 clones, with 90% observed a single time. This clone was picked up a small number of times. Its antigen is unidentified. CDR3 length: 16 residues. The trim removed 2 bases at V and 4 bases at J, leaving 4 bases unmatched. Germline CDR1 and CDR2: MNHNY and SVGAGI (reference sequence). Notes on the study in general: The study found high graft-versus-host to host-versus-graft clonal ratios in allografts of patients with graft-donor T cell macrochimerism.

The rearrangement links TRBV6-6 to TRBJ1-4; 10 positions match TRBD1. The sequencing used unstimulated CD4+ T cells sorted from spleen or lymph node cells, collected before intestinal transplant. The clonotype comes from a human donor who received an intestinal transplant. CDR3 protein: CASSYPGQGVNEKLFF. CDR3 coding DNA: TGTGCCAGCAGTTACCCCGGACAGGGGGTTAATGAAAAACTGTTTTTT.